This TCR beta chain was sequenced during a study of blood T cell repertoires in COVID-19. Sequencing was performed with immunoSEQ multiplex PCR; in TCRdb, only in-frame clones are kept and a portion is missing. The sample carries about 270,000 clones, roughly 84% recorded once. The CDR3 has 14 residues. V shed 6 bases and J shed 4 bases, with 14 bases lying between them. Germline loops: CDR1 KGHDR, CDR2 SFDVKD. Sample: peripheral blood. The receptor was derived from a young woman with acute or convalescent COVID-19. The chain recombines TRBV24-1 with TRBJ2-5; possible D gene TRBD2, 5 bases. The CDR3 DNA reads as TGTGCCACCAGTACTAGTAGGGAAGGAGAGACCCAGTACTTC. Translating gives CATSTSREGETQYF.